The 26 T cell receptor beta chains below all came from one sample that was sequenced in a study of blood T cell repertoires in COVID-19. Sequencing was performed with immunoSEQ multiplex PCR; in TCRdb, only in-frame clones are kept and a portion is missing. This repertoire shows over 250,000 clones, over 75% found once; its top ten account for about 1%. Sequencing used PBMCs or T cells enriched from blood (not recorded which). These receptors all stem from a woman aged 30 to 39 who had recovered from COVID-19.

This rearrangement joins TRBV7-3 to TRBJ2-7; TRBD1 aligns across 9 bases. J lost 6 bases, V lost 5 bases, and 8 bases had no gene match. This CDR3 has 14 amino acids. CDR1 SGHTA and CDR2 FQGTGA come from the germline V gene. The CDR3 DNA follows: TGTGCCAGCAGCCTTACAGGGGGCCCTAGCGAGCAGTACTTC. The encoded protein is CASSLTGGPSEQYF.

The rearrangement links TRBV5-6 to TRBJ1-4; 7 positions agree with TRBD1. The CDR3 covers 15 residues. Germline V gene data show CDR1 as SGHDT and CDR2 as YYEEEE. Losses at the gene ends were 3 bases for V and 1 base for J; bases not matched to a gene: 3. The CDR3, as DNA: TGTGCCAGCAGCTCTCGACAGGGAACTAATGAAAAACTGTTTTTT. Its protein product is CASSSRQGTNEKLFF.

The V and J genes are TRBV29-1 and TRBJ2-5; TRBD2 aligns across 8 bases. The CDR3 runs to 12 residues. V was clipped by 7 bases and J by 2 bases; unmatched bases: 3. Germline CDR1 is SQVTM and CDR2 is ANQGSEA. The CDR3 DNA is TGCAGCGCCAGCGGGGGTCAAGAGACCCAGTACTTC. This gives the protein CSASGGQETQYF. The full variable domain, in which reference TRBV29-1 and TRBJ2-5 provide the parts outside the CDR3, is SAVISQKPSRDICQRGTSLTIQCQVDSQVTMMFWYRQQPGQSLTLIATANQGSEATYESGFVIDKFPISRPNLTFSTLTVSNMSPEDSSIYLCSASGGQETQYFGPGTRLLVL.

V gene TRBV19 combines with J gene TRBJ1-5; the D gene is possibly TRBD1 (5 bases). This CDR3 comprises 16 residues. The V gene lost 4 bases and the J gene lost 3 bases, with 16 bases spanning the gap. Germline V lookup: CDR1 LNHDA, CDR2 SQIVND (reference sequence). The CDR3: CASSNLGRALNQPQHF. The CDR3 DNA follows: TGTGCCAGTAGTAACCTCGGCAGGGCGCTCAATCAGCCCCAGCATTTT.

The rearrangement uses TRBV12-3 or TRBV12-4 and TRBJ1-2, with a tentative D call TRBD1 (5 bases). V lost 7 bases and J 3 bases, leaving 12 bases between the germline ends. The CDR3 extends over 13 amino acids. CDR3 sequence reads: CASTGGDHYGYTF. The CDR3 DNA sequence: TGTGCCAGCACTGGGGGGGATCACTATGGCTACACCTTC.

J is TRBJ2-3 and V is TRBV4-1; TRBD2 is a possible D gene (6 bases). The germline CDR1 and CDR2 sequences are MGHRA and YSYEKL. The germline V and J ends were trimmed by 6 bases and 0 bases, with 13 bases remaining between them. This CDR3 contains 15 residues. CDR3 coding DNA: TGCGCCAGCAGTCCTGCGGGACGGAGCACAGATACGCAGTATTTT. Its translation: CASSPAGRSTDTQYF.

The gene calls are TRBV28 and TRBJ2-7; 8 nucleotides line up with TRBD1. V gave up 4 bases and J gave up 13 bases; unmatched junction bases: 9. CDR1 is MDHEN and CDR2 is SYDVKM in the germline V gene. The CDR3 runs 12 residues. The CDR3, as DNA: TGTGCCAGCAGTTCTAAAGGGACAGGCCATTACTTC. Residues: CASSSKGTGHYF.

This clone occurred a few times. The chain joins TRBV28 to TRBJ2-1; maybe TRBD2 (5 bases). The CDR3 spans 15 residues. The germline V and J ends were trimmed by 2 bases and 2 bases, with 10 bases remaining between them. CDR1 and CDR2 from the germline V gene are MDHEN and SYDVKM. This CDR3 reads CASSLVGEAYNEQFF. CDR3 sequence (DNA): TGTGCCAGCAGTTTAGTCGGGGAAGCCTACAATGAGCAGTTCTTC.

This clone was counted a single time. V and J are TRBV19 and TRBJ1-2; 7 bases fit TRBD1. The length of the CDR3 is 15 residues. Germline lookup yields CDR1 LNHDA and CDR2 SQIVND (reference sequence). V lost 7 bases, J lost 6 bases, and 14 bases stayed unmatched. The CDR3 bases are TGTGCCAGTATGGTCGGTGGAGACAGGGTACATGGCTACACCTTC. Translation gives CASMVGGDRVHGYTF.

V gene TRBV29-1 combines with J gene TRBJ1-1; 7 nucleotides match TRBD1. The CDR3 runs to 13 residues. CDR1 is SQVTM and CDR2 is ANQGSEA in the germline V gene. V trimming: 3 bases; J trimming: 8 bases; junction bases outside the gene matches: 9. CDR3 DNA sequence: TGCAGCGTTGAGAACAGGGGAACGGGAGAAGCTTTCTTT. Its protein is CSVENRGTGEAFF.

The gene calls are TRBV6-1 and TRBJ2-1; a possible D gene is TRBD1 (5 bases). Per germline, CDR1 MNHNS and CDR2 SASEGT. The length of the CDR3 is 16 residues. Trimming left V 4 bases short and J 0 bases short, with 13 bases between. The CDR3 loop reads CASSGHRTSSYNEQFF. For the CDR3, the DNA is TGTGCCAGCAGTGGGCACAGGACCAGCTCCTACAATGAGCAGTTCTTC.

The V and J genes are TRBV15 and TRBJ1-5, with a weak D call TRBD1 (5 bases). Germline lookup yields CDR1 LNHNV and CDR2 YYDKDF (reference sequence). The CDR3 totals 16 residues. Between the trimmed V and J ends, which lost 4 bases and 7 bases, there was a span of 20 bases. CDR3 DNA: TGTGCCACCAGCAATTCGGGGTACGGGCGGGGGCAGCCCCAGCATTTT. Translated, it gives CATSNSGYGRGQPQHF.

This clone showed up just once. The chain is built from TRBV4-1 and TRBJ1-1; tentatively, D is TRBD1 (5 bases). Trimming stripped 0 bases from V and 5 bases from J, with 19 bases between. The CDR3 sequence is 17 residues long. Germline V gene lookup returns CDR1 MGHRA and CDR2 YSYEKL. The CDR3 sequence is CASSQDTKRTKGTEAFF. CDR3 DNA: TGCGCCAGCAGCCAAGATACTAAAAGGACAAAGGGAACTGAAGCTTTCTTT.

J is TRBJ1-2 and V is TRBV27, with 10 bases aligning to TRBD1. Germline V lookup: CDR1 MNHEY, CDR2 SMNVEV (reference sequence). The J segment lost 4 bases and the V segment lost 2 bases, leaving 13 bases of the junction unmatched. The CDR3 totals 18 residues. The CDR3 DNA sequence: TGTGCCAGCAGTTTAGGCCCAGGGACAGGGGAGGCGGGCTATGGCTACACCTTC. Amino acid sequence: CASSLGPGTGEAGYGYTF.

The sample holds one count of this clone. J is TRBJ2-7 and V is TRBV14; 11 bases map to TRBD2. V lost 1 base, J lost 3 bases, and 11 bases stayed unmatched. The CDR3 sequence is 18 residues long. Germline lookup yields CDR1 SGHDN and CDR2 FVKESK. The CDR3 sequence is CASSQGSVRLAGYYEQYF. The CDR3 DNA follows: TGTGCCAGCAGCCAAGGGTCAGTCCGACTAGCGGGGTACTACGAGCAGTACTTC.

CDR3 in amino acids: CASSLSQLTDTQYF. For the CDR3, the DNA is TGTGCCAGCAGCTTAAGCCAACTCACAGATACGCAGTATTTT. The chain combines TRBV7-2 with TRBJ2-3; D unresolved. The germline CDR1 and CDR2 sequences are SGHTA and FQGNSA. The CDR3 consists of 14 residues. Trimming removed 2 bases from V and 2 bases from J, with 8 bases in between.

This clone was detected once. Other DNA sequences in this specimen translate into the identical CDR3. The chain joins TRBV19 to TRBJ1-5; 10 bases align to TRBD1. Trimming removed 6 bases from V and 3 bases from J; junction bases left unmatched: 8. The CDR3 extends over 16 amino acids. Germline assignment: CDR1 LNHDA and CDR2 SQIVND (reference sequence). The CDR3 nucleotides are TGTGCCAGTAGCACACCGGACAGGGGGAACAATCAGCCCCAGCATTTT. Encoded protein: CASSTPDRGNNQPQHF.

CDR3 DNA sequence: TGTGCCAGCAGCTTAGCCGGAGGTGGTGACACTGAAGCTTTCTTT. This gives the protein CASSLAGGGDTEAFF. The chain employs TRBV7-6 and TRBJ1-1, with no clear D. V was trimmed by 0 bases and J by 3 bases, leaving 11 bases between them. This CDR3 is built from 15 residues. Germline V gives CDR1 SGHVS, CDR2 FNYEAQ.

The chain employs TRBV10-3 and TRBJ2-7; D is perhaps TRBD2 (7 bases). The CDR3 runs 14 residues. Germline CDR1 and CDR2: ENHRY and SYGVKD. Trimming took 3 bases from V and 2 from J, leaving 11 bases between them. The CDR3 sequence: CAISDRGATYEQYF. In nucleotides, the CDR3 is TGTGCCATCAGTGATCGGGGGGCAACCTACGAGCAGTACTTC.

V gene TRBV29-1 combines with J gene TRBJ1-2, with a weak D call TRBD1 (5 bases). The germline V and J ends were trimmed by 1 base and 3 bases, with 12 bases remaining between them. The CDR3 runs to 14 residues. The germline CDR1 and CDR2 sequences are SQVTM and ANQGSEA. CDR3 in amino acids: CSVEVGQGYYGYTF. The CDR3 nucleotides read TGCAGCGTTGAAGTAGGCCAGGGCTACTATGGCTACACCTTC.

The chain carries TRBV28 and TRBJ2-1, with 10 positions matching TRBD2. The V segment lost 6 bases and the J segment 7 bases; nucleotides outside the gene matches: 9. CDR3 length: 15 amino acids. The germline V gene encodes CDR1 MDHEN and CDR2 SYDVKM. Written as DNA, the CDR3 is TGTGCCAGCAGCCCAGCGGGGGGGTTAGGAAATGAGCAGTTCTTC. Translating gives CASSPAGGLGNEQFF.

The genes are TRBV3-1 (or the pseudogene TRBV3-2) and TRBJ1-5; tentative D call: TRBD1 (5 bases). Germline-derived CDR1 and CDR2 are LGHDT and YNNKEL (reference sequence). The CDR3 extends over 15 amino acids. The V end was cut by 4 bases, the J end by 0 bases, with 10 bases between. CDR3 coding DNA: TGTGCCAGCAGCCGGAGTACAGGTAGCAATCAGCCCCAGCATTTT. It is translated as CASSRSTGSNQPQHF.

This rearrangement joins TRBV30 to TRBJ2-3; 14 bases agree with TRBD2. The length of the CDR3 is 18 residues. The germline V gene encodes CDR1 GTSNPN and CDR2 SVGIG (reference sequence). The ends lost 3 bases at V and 2 bases at J; junction bases unmatched: 10. CDR3 region: CAWSGTSGSWAHTDTQYF. The CDR3 coding sequence is TGTGCCTGGAGCGGGACTAGCGGGAGTTGGGCCCACACAGATACGCAGTATTTT. Full variable domain (remainder filled in from reference TRBV30 and TRBJ2-3): SQTIHQWPATLVQPVGSPLSLECTVEGTSNPNLYWYRQAAGRGLQLLFYSVGIGQISSEVPQNLSASRPQDRQFILSSKKLLLSDSGFYLCAWSGTSGSWAHTDTQYFGPGTRLTVL.

J is TRBJ2-5 and V is TRBV18; TRBD1 matches at 7 bases. The trim removed 3 bases at V and 2 bases at J, leaving 3 bases unmatched. There are 14 residues in the CDR3. CDR1 KGHSH and CDR2 LQKENI come from the germline V gene. This CDR3 reads CASSPTGVQETQYF. In nucleotides, the CDR3 is TGTGCCAGCTCACCTACAGGGGTACAAGAGACCCAGTACTTC.

This clone was seen a few times. The J gene is TRBJ1-4, the V gene TRBV6-5; D perhaps matches TRBD1 (5 bases). This CDR3 is 15 amino acids long. Germline CDR1 is MNHEY and CDR2 is SVGAGI. V was clipped by 5 bases and J by 4 bases, with 14 bases between them. The CDR3 region has the DNA TGTGCCAGCAGTCCCCAGGGTAGCGGTAATGAAAAACTGTTTTTT. Protein: CASSPQGSGNEKLFF.

V is TRBV18 and J is TRBJ2-7, with a weak D call TRBD1 (6 bases). The CDR3 length is 15 residues. The germline CDR1 and CDR2 sequences are KGHSH and LQKENI. V was shortened by 2 bases and J by 6 bases, with 17 bases between the two germline ends. The CDR3 is CASSPLSPRGGEQYF. The CDR3 coding sequence is TGTGCCAGCTCACCATTATCTCCCAGGGGTGGCGAGCAGTACTTC.